These 9 T cell receptor beta chains were sequenced from one sample in a study of shared T cell receptors in the human thymus. Some clones are missing from TCRdb's copy, which holds only in-frame ones; the method was immunoSEQ multiplex PCR. The sample contains some 660,000 clones, around 87% of which appear only once. The sample was also linked to a second study, of human thymus T cells.

Material: thymocytes. These receptors came from a boy younger than two with a congenital heart defect.

This clone showed up just once. The rearrangement links TRBV6-5 to TRBJ2-3; 9 nucleotides agree with TRBD2. V lost 2 bases, J lost 5 bases, and 5 bases stayed unmatched. This CDR3 region has 15 residues. Germline CDR1 reads MNHEY; CDR2 reads SVGAGI. The CDR3 bases are TGTGCCAGCAGTTACCTAGCGGGGAGAGGAGATACGCAGTATTTT. It is translated as CASSYLAGRGDTQYF.

Of note for this clone: This sample includes further DNA sequences coding for the same CDR3. The CDR3 loop is CASSQVSGLSPLHF. The CDR3 DNA follows: TGCGCCAGCAGCCAAGTGTCTGGCCTTTCCCCCCTCCACTTT. J is TRBJ1-6 and V is TRBV4-1; D not resolved. Per germline, CDR1 MGHRA and CDR2 YSYEKL. The CDR3 is 14 amino acids. Trimming pared 1 base from V and 13 bases from J, leaving 14 bases between.

V is TRBV13 and J is TRBJ2-3; D possibly corresponds to TRBD2 (9 bases). V was clipped by 0 bases and J by 3 bases, with 37 bases between them. The CDR3 consists of 24 residues. Germline CDR1 is PRHDT and CDR2 is FYEKMQ (reference sequence). This CDR3 is CASSLGLGQGHAGLALSSTDTQYF. The CDR3 nucleotides are TGTGCCAGCAGCTTAGGCCTAGGACAGGGACACGCCGGACTAGCGTTGTCATCAACAGATACGCAGTATTTT.

The genes are TRBV19 and TRBJ2-7; 8 bases map to TRBD1. The trim removed 7 bases at V and 6 bases at J, leaving 5 bases unmatched. This CDR3 spans 12 amino acids. Germline V CDR1 and CDR2: LNHDA, SQIVND (reference sequence). CDR3 protein: CASNGTGSEQYF. CDR3 DNA: TGTGCCAGTAATGGGACAGGCTCCGAGCAGTACTTC.

J is TRBJ2-7 and V is TRBV5-1; TRBD2 aligns across 7 bases. The V and J ends lost 4 bases and 2 bases, in that order; junction bases with no gene match: 9. The CDR3 is 15 amino acids. The germline gives CDR1 SGHRS, CDR2 YFSETQ. CDR3 sequence (DNA): TGCGCCAGCAGCCTAGAAATCGGGAGGCCCTACGAGCAGTACTTC. It yields the protein CASSLEIGRPYEQYF.

The chain carries TRBV27 and TRBJ1-1; D remains ambiguous. This CDR3 contains 12 residues. V dropped 6 bases and J dropped 5 bases, with 10 bases sitting between them. Germline V gene lookup returns CDR1 MNHEY and CDR2 SMNVEV (reference sequence). Here the CDR3 reads CASSQRGTEAFF. CDR3 DNA sequence: TGTGCCAGCAGCCAGAGAGGTACTGAAGCTTTCTTT.

V and J are TRBV4-2 and TRBJ1-2, with TRBD1 matching over 11 bases. CDR3 length: 17 residues. V trimming: 2 bases; J trimming: 5 bases; junction bases outside the gene matches: 10. Germline V gives CDR1 LGHNA, CDR2 YNFKEQ. CDR3 sequence (DNA): TGTGCCAGCAGCCAACGGGACAGGGGGTCGGCTGTTTATGGCTACACCTTC. It specifies CASSQRDRGSAVYGYTF.

Comment on this clone: At one boundary the junction diverges from the germline segment, which might be a read error. The rearrangement links TRBV7-9 to TRBJ1-3; unclear D gene. The CDR3 is 18 residues long. Germline CDR1 SEHNR, CDR2 FQNEAQ (reference sequence). The CDR3 DNA reads TGTGCCGGCAGGCCCTTCTTACGCGAGACTAGCTCTGGAAACACCATATATTTT. As protein: CAGRPFLRETSSGNTIYF.

The rearrangement links TRBV9 to TRBJ2-1; 7 positions match TRBD1. This CDR3 has 15 residues. Trimming cost V 1 base and J 4 bases; bases outside gene matches: 5. Germline values: CDR1 SGDLS, CDR2 YYNGEE. This chain's CDR3 is CASSVRTGPYNEQFF. In nucleotides, the CDR3 is TGTGCCAGCAGCGTAAGGACAGGCCCGTACAATGAGCAGTTCTTC.